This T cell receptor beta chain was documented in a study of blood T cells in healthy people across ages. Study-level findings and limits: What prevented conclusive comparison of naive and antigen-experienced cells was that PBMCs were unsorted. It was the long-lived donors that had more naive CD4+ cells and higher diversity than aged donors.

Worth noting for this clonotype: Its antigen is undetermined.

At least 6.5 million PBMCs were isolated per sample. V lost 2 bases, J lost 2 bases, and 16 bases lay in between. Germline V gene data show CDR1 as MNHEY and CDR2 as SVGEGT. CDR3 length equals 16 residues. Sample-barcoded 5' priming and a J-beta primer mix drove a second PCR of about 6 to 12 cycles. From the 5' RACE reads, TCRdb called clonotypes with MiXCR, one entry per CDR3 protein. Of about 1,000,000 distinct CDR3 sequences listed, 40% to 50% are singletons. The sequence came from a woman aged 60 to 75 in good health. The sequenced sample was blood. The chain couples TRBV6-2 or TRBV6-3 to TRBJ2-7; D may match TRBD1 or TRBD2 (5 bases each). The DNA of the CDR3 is TGTGCCAGCAGTTACACGGTGGGTCGGGGACCCTACGAGCAGTACTTC. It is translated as CASSYTVGRGPYEQYF.